The 31 T cell receptor beta chains below were found in one sample sequenced in a study of cytomegalovirus exposure and HLA in healthy donors. PCR used 60 Vbeta primers and 13 Jbeta primers. Only in-frame clones appear in the TCRdb table, and some are missing; sequencing was by immunoSEQ multiplex PCR. The table has 150,000 to 200,000 clones, 81% seen once; the top ten hold more than 3%. Sequencing was done on a sample of PBMCs. The receptor source for this set is a man in his forties in good health and CMV-seropositive.

The chain employs TRBV15 and TRBJ1-2, with D perhaps matching TRBD1 (6 bases). Germline values: CDR1 LNHNV, CDR2 YYDKDF (reference sequence). Between the trimmed V and J ends, which lost 0 bases and 4 bases, there was a span of 12 bases. CDR3 length equals 15 residues. CDR3 protein: CATSRDLVQGYGYTF. The CDR3 coding sequence is TGTGCCACCAGCAGAGATCTGGTACAGGGCTATGGCTACACCTTC.

CDR3 nucleotides: TGTGCCAGCAGCCCCGGGACAGGGGGCGAGCAGTACTTC. It is translated as CASSPGTGGEQYF. This rearrangement joins TRBV5-8 to TRBJ2-7, with TRBD1 matching 11 bases. V was pared by 4 bases and J by 6 bases, with 3 bases of the junction left unmatched. Germline V gene sequence: CDR1 SGHTS, CDR2 YDEGEE. This CDR3 contains 13 residues.

The chain couples TRBV27 to TRBJ2-5, with D possibly being TRBD1 (5 bases). The DNA end is more similar to TRBJ2-7, so the J call may be wrong. The V gene's germline CDR1 is MNHEY and CDR2 SMNVEV (reference sequence). This CDR3 spans 15 amino acids. In DNA, the CDR3 is TGTGCCAGCAGTTATCAGGGTCGTGAGACCTACGAGCAGTACTTC. This encodes CASSYQGRETYEQYF.

The chain is built from TRBV6-1 and TRBJ1-5; 8 bases map to TRBD1. Germline CDR1 MNHNS, CDR2 SASEGT. This CDR3 is 15 amino acids long. With V trimmed by 6 bases and J by 5 bases, 9 bases remained unmatched. The CDR3: CASSPRGLEDQPQHF. In DNA, the CDR3 is TGTGCCAGCAGCCCCAGGGGGCTAGAGGATCAGCCCCAGCATTTT.

CDR3 loop: CASGLVSGWGYGYTF. CDR3 in DNA: TGTGCTAGTGGTTTGGTTTCGGGGTGGGGCTATGGCTACACCTTC. The rearrangement joins TRBV12-5 to TRBJ1-2; D gene ambiguous. Germline-derived CDR1 and CDR2 are LGHNT and FRNRAP. This CDR3 is built from 15 residues. The V end lost 0 bases, the J end lost 4 bases, and 12 bases lay between the germline ends.

The chain employs TRBV27 and TRBJ2-1, with a possible D match to TRBD2 (5 bases). Per germline, CDR1 MNHEY and CDR2 SMNVEV (reference sequence). This CDR3 region has 17 residues. Trimming stripped 1 base from V and 0 bases from J, with 13 bases between. Written as DNA, the CDR3 is TGTGCCAGCAGTTTATTTAGCGACTACGACTCCTACAATGAGCAGTTCTTC. Translation gives CASSLFSDYDSYNEQFF.

The chain recombines TRBV2 with TRBJ1-2; a weak D match, TRBD1 (6 bases). With 6 bases removed from V and 4 bases from J, the gap between germline ends came to 21 bases. CDR1 is SNHLY, CDR2 FYNNEI, per germline. This CDR3 is built from 16 residues. The CDR3 spells CASSLTGTSGGYGYTF. The CDR3 DNA follows: TGTGCCAGCAGCCTGACCGGGACATCAGGTGGCTATGGCTACACCTTC.

The chain combines TRBV12-2 with TRBJ2-6; the D segment call TRBD1 is taken from the table without a DNA check. TRBV12-2 is labeled a pseudogene. The CDR3 totals 22 residues. The DNA for the CDR3 is TGTGCAAGTCGCTTATTATGGTTGCAGGGGCCAGGGGGTTACTCTGGGGCCAACGTCCTGACTTTC. Its translation is CASRLLWLQGPGGYSGANVLTF.

V usage is TRBV19 and J usage is TRBJ2-5, with D possibly TRBD1 on 5 matching bases. The V gene lost 1 base and the J gene lost 5 bases, with 14 bases spanning the gap. The CDR3 consists of 15 residues. CDR1 LNHDA and CDR2 SQIVND come from the germline V gene (reference sequence). As DNA, the CDR3 is TGTGCCAGTAGTATAGGGACAAACCACAGGGAGACCCAGTACTTC. It translates to CASSIGTNHRETQYF.

This chain connects TRBV7-8 to TRBJ1-3; unclear D gene. V was trimmed by 1 base and J by 4 bases, leaving 11 bases between them. Looked up from germline, CDR1 is SGHVS and CDR2 is FQNEAQ. The CDR3 runs 15 residues. CDR3 DNA sequence: TGTGCCAGCAGCTTAGGGCAGACTGGCGGAAACACCATATATTTT. It encodes CASSLGQTGGNTIYF.

The V gene is TRBV6-5, the J gene TRBJ1-6; 7 nucleotides match TRBD1. This CDR3 comprises 15 residues. Trimming at V came to 5 bases and at J to 5 bases, leaving 6 bases not matched to a gene. Germline CDR1 reads MNHEY; CDR2 reads SVGAGI. CDR3 in amino acids: CASSIRDRDNSPLHF. As DNA, the CDR3 is TGTGCCAGCAGTATCCGGGACAGAGATAATTCACCCCTCCACTTT.

The chain couples TRBV9 to TRBJ2-2, with no clear D. Between the trimmed V and J ends, which lost 4 bases and 0 bases, there was a span of 7 bases. CDR3 length: 14 amino acids. The germline V gene encodes CDR1 SGDLS and CDR2 YYNGEE. The CDR3 protein is CASSPSPNTGELFF. In DNA form, the CDR3 reads TGTGCCAGCAGCCCGAGTCCGAACACCGGGGAGCTGTTTTTT. Using reference TRBV9 and TRBJ2-2 for the parts outside the CDR3, the full variable domain is DSGVTQTPKHLITATGQRVTLRCSPRSGDLSVYWYQQSLDQGLQFLIQYYNGEERAKGNILERFSAQQFPDLHSELNLSSLELGDSALYFCASSPSPNTGELFFGEGSRLTVL.

This sequence joins TRBV5-1 and TRBJ2-5; a weak D match, TRBD1 (6 bases). Trimming took off 5 bases at V and 2 bases at J, with 13 bases between the two ends. Looked up from germline, CDR1 is SGHRS and CDR2 is YFSETQ. The CDR3 runs to 14 residues. The CDR3 DNA reads as TGCGCCAGCAGTACACTAAGGGGGCAAGAGACCCAGTACTTC. Translating gives CASSTLRGQETQYF.

The V call is TRBV27, the J call TRBJ1-5, with TRBD1 matching 8 bases. CDR1 is MNHEY and CDR2 is SMNVEV in the germline V gene (reference sequence). J lost 9 bases, V lost 2 bases, and 6 bases had no gene match. The CDR3 consists of 14 residues. In DNA form, the CDR3 reads TGTGCCAGCAGTTTAGGCAGGGGGCGTTTGCCCCAGCATTTT. Translating gives CASSLGRGRLPQHF.

The chain is built from TRBV13 and TRBJ1-2; 9 bases fit TRBD1. This CDR3 comprises 17 residues. V lost 0 bases, J lost 4 bases, and 9 bases stayed unmatched. The germline V gene encodes CDR1 PRHDT and CDR2 FYEKMQ (reference sequence). The DNA of the CDR3 is TGTGCCAGCAGCTTAGGCCCCGGACAGGGGATGGTCTATGGCTACACCTTC. It codes for CASSLGPGQGMVYGYTF.

The rearrangement uses TRBV7-9 and TRBJ2-7; 10 bases fit TRBD1. V shed 0 bases and J 4 bases; nucleotides not matched to a gene: 6. Germline loops: CDR1 SEHNR, CDR2 FQNEAQ (reference sequence). The CDR3 has 16 amino acids. As DNA, the CDR3 is TGTGCCAGCAGCTTAGCCCAGGGACAGGGGCGGTACGAGCAGTACTTC. It encodes CASSLAQGQGRYEQYF.

The chain links TRBV9 to TRBJ2-1; 8 bases agree with TRBD1. V was pared by 0 bases and J by 4 bases, with 15 bases of the junction left unmatched. The CDR3 has 19 amino acids. Per the germline V gene, CDR1 is SGDLS and CDR2 is YYNGEE. The CDR3: CASSVGPPGQDLLYNEQFF. The CDR3 bases are TGTGCCAGCAGCGTAGGTCCTCCGGGACAGGACCTCTTATACAATGAGCAGTTCTTC. Full variable domain (missing parts from reference TRBV9 and TRBJ2-1): DSGVTQTPKHLITATGQRVTLRCSPRSGDLSVYWYQQSLDQGLQFLIQYYNGEERAKGNILERFSAQQFPDLHSELNLSSLELGDSALYFCASSVGPPGQDLLYNEQFFGPGTRLTVL.

The J gene is TRBJ2-1, the V gene TRBV4-2; 12 bases agree with TRBD1. CDR1 LGHNA and CDR2 YNFKEQ come from the germline V gene. Unmatched junction bases numbered 6, after V lost 1 base and J lost 8 bases. This CDR3 comprises 16 residues. The CDR3 bases are TGTGCCAGCAGCCAAGCTTGGGACAGGGGGCTTGATGAGCAGTTCTTC. Encoded protein: CASSQAWDRGLDEQFF.

V usage is TRBV28 and J usage is TRBJ2-7; TRBD1 matches 8 bases. Per germline, CDR1 MDHEN and CDR2 SYDVKM. V lost 8 bases and J lost 0; bases outside the gene matches: 6. The CDR3 covers 14 residues. CDR3 residues: CASHGTGHSYEQYF. As DNA, the CDR3 is TGTGCCAGCCACGGGACAGGCCACTCCTACGAGCAGTACTTC. Combining the CDR3 with reference TRBV28 and TRBJ2-7 gives the whole variable domain DVKVTQSSRYLVKRTGEKVFLECVQDMDHENMFWYRQDPGLGLRLIYFSYDVKMKEKGDIPEGYSVSREKKERFSLILESASTNQTSMYLCASHGTGHSYEQYFGPGTRLTVT.

This clone was counted a few times. This sequence joins TRBV30 and TRBJ1-1; D uncertain. The V end lost 2 bases, the J end lost 5 bases, and 9 bases lay between the germline ends. Germline V gene data show CDR1 as GTSNPN and CDR2 as SVGIG (reference sequence). The CDR3 extends over 12 amino acids. The DNA for the CDR3 is TGTGCCTGGAGTCCTCACGGGACTGAAGCTTTCTTT. It is translated as CAWSPHGTEAFF.

The chain couples TRBV14 to TRBJ2-2, with 10 bases lining up with TRBD1. V lost 3 bases, J lost 4 bases, and 11 bases stayed unmatched. Germline CDR1 is SGHDN and CDR2 is FVKESK. The CDR3 contains 18 residues. The CDR3 spells CASSHQAGTGVFTGELFF. CDR3 bases: TGTGCCAGCAGCCACCAGGCCGGGACAGGGGTTTTCACCGGGGAGCTGTTTTTT.

The chain couples TRBV6-1 to TRBJ2-2, with TRBD2 matching 7 bases. Germline CDR1 is MNHNS and CDR2 is SASEGT. V was pared by 7 bases and J by 7 bases, with 6 bases of the junction left unmatched. The CDR3 contains 13 residues. The CDR3 nucleotides read TGTGCCAGCACCTTAGGCGGGGGCGGGGAGCTGTTTTTT. As protein: CASTLGGGGELFF.

This clone occurred a few times. The rearrangement joins TRBV5-6 to TRBJ1-2, with D possibly TRBD1 on 5 matching bases. V lost 1 base, J lost 5 bases, and 15 bases lay in between. This CDR3 has 15 residues. CDR1 and CDR2 from the germline V gene are SGHDT and YYEEEE. CDR3 residues: CASSLSRQFWYGYTF. As DNA, the CDR3 is TGTGCCAGCAGCTTGTCCCGACAGTTTTGGTATGGCTACACCTTC. The full variable domain, with the rest looked up from reference TRBV5-6 and TRBJ1-2, is DAGVTQSPTHLIKTRGQQVTLRCSPKSGHDTVSWYQQALGQGPQFIFQYYEEEERQRGNFPDRFSGHQFPNYSSELNVNALLLGDSALYLCASSLSRQFWYGYTFGSGTRLTVV.

V gene TRBV7-6 combines with J gene TRBJ2-2, with 9 bases that match TRBD2. Germline V gives CDR1 SGHVS, CDR2 FNYEAQ. CDR3 length equals 16 residues. J was trimmed by 0 bases and V by 5 bases; bases with no gene match: 4. DNA for the CDR3: TGTGCCAGCAGCCTGCGGGGGGGTGCGAACACCGGGGAGCTGTTTTTT. Its protein is CASSLRGGANTGELFF.

V and J are TRBV18 and TRBJ2-1; TRBD1 aligns across 9 bases. Germline V gene lookup returns CDR1 KGHSH and CDR2 LQKENI. Unmatched junction bases numbered 7, after V lost 6 bases and J lost 4 bases. This CDR3 spans 15 amino acids. CDR3 in amino acids: CASSPGTGIYNEQFF. CDR3 bases: TGTGCCAGCTCCCCCGGGACAGGGATATACAATGAGCAGTTCTTC.

V usage is TRBV6-5 and J usage is TRBJ2-7; no firm D call. The V and J ends lost 0 bases and 1 base respectively, with 4 bases between them. Germline V gene lookup returns CDR1 MNHEY and CDR2 SVGAGI. The CDR3 contains 13 residues. CDR3 sequence: CASSYSRSYEQYF. For the CDR3, the DNA is TGTGCCAGCAGTTACTCGAGGTCCTACGAGCAGTACTTC.

V and J are TRBV7-3 and TRBJ2-3; 8 bases fit TRBD2. Trimming took 3 bases from V and 1 from J; bases not matched to a gene: 3. Germline CDR1 reads SGHTA; CDR2 reads FQGTGA. This CDR3 comprises 15 residues. CDR3: CASSFSGMGTDTQYF. The CDR3 coding sequence is TGTGCCAGCAGCTTTAGCGGGATGGGCACAGATACGCAGTATTTT.

The chain joins TRBV28 to TRBJ2-5; TRBD1 might be the D (6 bases). The CDR3 sequence is 14 residues long. V was trimmed by 8 bases and J by 4 bases, leaving 17 bases between them. Germline CDR1 reads MDHEN; CDR2 reads SYDVKM. DNA for the CDR3: TGTGCCAGCGGGCTACTCGGGACACGAGAGACCCAGTACTTC. Its protein is CASGLLGTRETQYF.

This clone showed up just a few times. The CDR3 bases are TGCGCCAGCAGCCCGGAACCGACTAGCGCGATCTACGAGCAGTACTTC. It codes for CASSPEPTSAIYEQYF. V is TRBV5-1 and J is TRBJ2-7, with TRBD2 identical over 8 bases. J lost 3 bases, V lost 4 bases, and 12 bases had no gene match. CDR1 and CDR2 from the germline V gene are SGHRS and YFSETQ. The CDR3 consists of 16 residues.

The genes are TRBV4-2 and TRBJ2-5, with 9 bases lining up with TRBD1. The germline CDR1 and CDR2 sequences are LGHNA and YNFKEQ. J gave up 1 base and V 2 bases, and 8 bases lay outside the gene matches. The CDR3 is 17 residues long. The CDR3 DNA follows: TGTGCCAGCAGCCAAAGCAGAGGACAGGGGACCCAAGAGACCCAGTACTTC. Translating it yields CASSQSRGQGTQETQYF.

This chain connects TRBV18 to TRBJ2-5; TRBD2 agrees at 15 bases. Germline V gene data show CDR1 as KGHSH and CDR2 as LQKENI. This CDR3 has 17 amino acids. J gave up 1 base and V 5 bases, and 5 bases lay outside the gene matches. Here the CDR3 reads CASSRGLAGGSQETQYF. The CDR3, as DNA: TGTGCCAGCTCAAGGGGACTAGCGGGGGGCTCCCAAGAGACCCAGTACTTC.